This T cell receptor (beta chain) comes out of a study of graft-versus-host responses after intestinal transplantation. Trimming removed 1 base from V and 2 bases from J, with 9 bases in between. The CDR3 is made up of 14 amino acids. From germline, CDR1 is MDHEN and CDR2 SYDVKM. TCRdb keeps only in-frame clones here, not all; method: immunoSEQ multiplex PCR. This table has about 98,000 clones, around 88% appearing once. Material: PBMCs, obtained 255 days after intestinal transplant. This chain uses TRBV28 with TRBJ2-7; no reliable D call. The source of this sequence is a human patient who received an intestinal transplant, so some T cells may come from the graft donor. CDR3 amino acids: CASSLSHNPYEQYF. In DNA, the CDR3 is TGTGCCAGCAGTTTATCACACAACCCCTACGAGCAGTACTTC.